The clone carrying this T cell receptor beta chain was picked up a small number of times. TCRdb re-derived calls from the 5' RACE reads in MiXCR, one entry per CDR3 protein. The sample has roughly 1.6 million distinct CDR3 sequences; more than 30% are singletons. This specimen comes from a study of identical twins. Germline CDR1 reads MGHRA; CDR2 reads YSYEKL. CDR3 length equals 13 residues. The junction had 3 bases not matched to a gene; V was cut back by 2 bases and J by 6 bases. V and J are TRBV4-1 and TRBJ1-2; TRBD1 agrees at 7 bases. This clonotype was sampled from a newborn girl in good health. The sequenced material came from cord blood. In DNA, the CDR3 is TGCGCCAGCAGCCAACTCGACAGGGATGGCTACACCTTC. Translation gives CASSQLDRDGYTF.